Sequencing of this T cell receptor beta chain was carried out in a study of T cells in Graves' hyperthyroidism and ophthalmopathy. What was amplified from RNA transcripts were TCR beta CDR3 regions. The HTBI primer set was used in a first-round RT-PCR of the TCR CDR3. TCRdb used MiXCR to reprocess the multiplex PCR reads, holding one entry per CDR3 protein. The table shows 370,000 or so distinct CDR3 sequences, with 15% to 19% occurring only once. In this sample, this clonotype turned up many times. This CDR3 spans 12 amino acids. CDR1 DFQATT and CDR2 SNEGSKA come from the germline V gene (reference sequence). Trimming cost V 2 bases and J 7 bases, with 11 bases left between them. Hyperthyroidism was newly diagnosed in patients aged 18 to 65 (duration under 2 months). Drawn at first hyperthyroidism diagnosis, the blood sample preceded any ophthalmopathy symptoms.

Input material: blood. The chain recombines TRBV20-1 with TRBJ1-2; D is perhaps TRBD1 (6 bases). The source of this sequence is a woman aged 18-29 years with Graves' hyperthyroidism that later progressed to Graves' ophthalmopathy. CDR3 in DNA: TGCAGTGCTAGAACAGGGTTGGGTGGCTACACCTTC. It specifies CSARTGLGGYTF.